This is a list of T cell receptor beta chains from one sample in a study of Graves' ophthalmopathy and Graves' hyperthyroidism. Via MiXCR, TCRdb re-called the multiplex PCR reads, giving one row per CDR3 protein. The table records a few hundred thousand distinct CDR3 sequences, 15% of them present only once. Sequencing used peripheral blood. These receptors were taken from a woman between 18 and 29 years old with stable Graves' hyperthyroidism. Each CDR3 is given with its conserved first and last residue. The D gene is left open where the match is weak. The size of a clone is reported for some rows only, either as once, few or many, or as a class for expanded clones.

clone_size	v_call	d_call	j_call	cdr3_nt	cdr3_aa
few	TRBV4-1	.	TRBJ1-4	TGCGCCAGCAGCCAAAATTACGAAAAACTGTTTTTT	CASSQNYEKLFF
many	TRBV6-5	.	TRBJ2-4	TGTGCCAGCAGTTCCGGAGGGTTTCTGTCCAAAAACATTCAGTACTTC	CASSSGGFLSKNIQYF
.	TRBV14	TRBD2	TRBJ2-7	TGTGCCAGCAGCCAAGTAGAGGGGACTAGCGGGGGCCCAAGGCCCTACGAGCAGTACTTC	CASSQVEGTSGGPRPYEQYF
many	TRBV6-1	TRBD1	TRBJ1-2	TGTGCCAGCACCATGACAGGGGGCCTCGCCTATGGCTACACCTTC	CASTMTGGLAYGYTF
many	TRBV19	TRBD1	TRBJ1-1	TGTGCCAGTAGTATCCTAAAAAGACAGGGGGTCGCTGAAGCTTTCTTT	CASSILKRQGVAEAFF
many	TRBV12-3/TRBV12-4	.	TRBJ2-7	TGTGCCAGCGCCGACACCCAGGGGACCCGGTGGGGGCCCTACGAGCAGTACTTC	CASADTQGTRWGPYEQYF
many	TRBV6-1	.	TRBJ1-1	TGTGCCAGCGGCGGCTGGGGGACGAACACTGAAGCTTTCTTT	CASGGWGTNTEAFF
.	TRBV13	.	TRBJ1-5	TGTGCCAGCAGCTTAGGGCCGGGTAGCAATCAGCCCCAGCATTTT	CASSLGPGSNQPQHF
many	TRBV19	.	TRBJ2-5	TGTGCCAGTAGCAATCAGGGGTTGGAGACCCAGTACTTC	CASSNQGLETQYF
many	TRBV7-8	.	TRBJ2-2	TGTGCCAGCAGTCCCATTGGAGGCGGGGAGCTGTTTTTT	CASSPIGGGELFF
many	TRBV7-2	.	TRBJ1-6	TGTGCCAGCAGCCCGGACAGTTCACCCCTCCACTTT	CASSPDSSPLHF
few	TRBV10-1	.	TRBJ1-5	TGCGCCAGCAGTGAGTTCAGTAGCAATCAGCCCCAGCATTTT	CASSEFSSNQPQHF
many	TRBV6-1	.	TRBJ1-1	TGTGCCAGCAGTGTACGGAGGGACACTGAAGCTTTCTTT	CASSVRRDTEAFF
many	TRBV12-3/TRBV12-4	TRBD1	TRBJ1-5	TGTGCCAGCAGTACCGGGACAGGGCGGATTAGGCAGCCCCAGCATTTT	CASSTGTGRIRQPQHF
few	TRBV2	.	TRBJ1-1	TGTGCCAGCGGGGGACACCCGAACACTGAAGCTTTCTTT	CASGGHPNTEAFF
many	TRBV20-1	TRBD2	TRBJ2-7	TGCAGTGCTAGAGATCAGACTAGCGGGATTTACGAGCAGTACTTC	CSARDQTSGIYEQYF
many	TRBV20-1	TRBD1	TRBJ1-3	TGCAGTGCTAGAGCCAACAGGGGCCGATACTCTGGAAACACCATATATTTT	CSARANRGRYSGNTIYF
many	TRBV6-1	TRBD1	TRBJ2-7	TGTGCCAGCGCCCCGCCCGGGACAGGGTCCGAGCAGTACTTC	CASAPPGTGSEQYF
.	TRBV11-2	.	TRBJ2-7	TGTGCCAGCAGCTTAGGTTCAGGTTTGTACGAGCAGTACTTC	CASSLGSGLYEQYF
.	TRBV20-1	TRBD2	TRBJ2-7	TGCAGTGCTAGAGAGACTAGCGGGGACTCCTACGAGCAGTACTTC	CSARETSGDSYEQYF
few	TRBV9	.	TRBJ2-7	TGTGCCAGCAGCGCACAGGTCGCGTCCCCCACCTACGAGCAGTACTTC	CASSAQVASPTYEQYF
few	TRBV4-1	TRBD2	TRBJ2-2	TGCGCCAGCAGCCAAGATAGGGTGACCAGCGGGGTCACCGGGGAGCTGTTTTTT	CASSQDRVTSGVTGELFF
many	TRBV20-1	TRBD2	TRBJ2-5	TGCAGTGCTAGAGGGGCGGGCAGGAGCGGGGGGCCACCAGAGACCCAGTACTTC	CSARGAGRSGGPPETQYF
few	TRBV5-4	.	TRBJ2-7	TGTGCCAGCAGCTTGGGCGCAGGGCTCCCCTACGAGCAGTACTTC	CASSLGAGLPYEQYF
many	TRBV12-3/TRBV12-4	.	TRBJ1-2	TGTGCCAGCAGTCCAGGGGAGGGCTATGGCTACACCTTC	CASSPGEGYGYTF
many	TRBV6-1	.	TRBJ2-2	TGTGCCAGCAGTCCCTTGAACACCGGGGAGCTGTTTTTT	CASSPLNTGELFF
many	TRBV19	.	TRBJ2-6	TGTGCCACCCGACAGTTGGTTACCTCTGGGGCCAACGTCCTGACTTTC	CATRQLVTSGANVLTF